This entry lists 15 T cell receptor beta chains sequenced from one sample in a study of CD8+CD57+ T cells in acquired aplastic anemia. According to the study, genomic DNA was the template for TCR beta VDJ and CDR3 profiling. TCRdb called the reads again in MiXCR, with one record for every CDR3 protein. The table lists 200,000 to 250,000 distinct CDR3 sequences, 30% to 40% of them singletons. The sequenced sample was sorted CD4+, CD8+, or CD8+CD57+ T cells (not recorded which) from PBMCs. The receptors were gathered from a human donor in good health, serving as a control.

This clonotype was picked up many times. The J gene is TRBJ2-6, the V gene TRBV2, with D uncertain. This CDR3 is built from 15 residues. The germline CDR1 and CDR2 sequences are SNHLY and FYNNEI. V lost 2 bases, J lost 4 bases, and 9 bases lay in between. The CDR3 protein is CASSERAPGANVLTF. The CDR3 DNA reads TGTGCCAGCAGTGAAAGGGCTCCGGGGGCCAACGTCCTGACTTTC.

This clonotype has a count of ten or more. J is TRBJ2-7 and V is TRBV12-3 or TRBV12-4, with 7 positions matching TRBD1. J was trimmed by 0 bases and V by 6 bases; bases with no gene match: 8. The CDR3 contains 15 residues. The CDR3 loop reads CASRQRGPDSYEQYF. DNA of the CDR3: TGTGCCAGCAGGCAAAGGGGGCCCGACTCCTACGAGCAGTACTTC.

The genes are TRBV29-1 and TRBJ2-7; D remains ambiguous. Germline CDR1 SQVTM, CDR2 ANQGSEA. Trimming took off 4 bases at V and 2 bases at J, with 18 bases between the two ends. The CDR3 contains 15 residues. The CDR3 DNA reads as TGCAGCGTTGGGGCTTTCCTTGGCTTTCCCTACGAGCAGTACTTC. Its translation: CSVGAFLGFPYEQYF.

This clonotype has more than one count but fewer than ten. The junction departs from the called germline gene at one end, perhaps through a read error. The chain joins TRBV10-2 to TRBJ1-2; TRBD1 aligns across 9 bases. The CDR3 loop spans 14 amino acids. Germline loops: CDR1 WSHSY, CDR2 SAAADI. The CDR3 DNA reads as TGCGCCAGCAGGGGACAGGGAGAGCGGTATGGCTGCACCTTC. Encoded protein: CASRGQGERYGCTF.

This clonotype has a handful of counts. This rearrangement joins TRBV7-2 to TRBJ2-3; unclear D gene. There are 14 residues in the CDR3. Deletions cut 5 bases from V and 4 bases from J, with 13 bases between. From germline, CDR1 is SGHTA and CDR2 FQGNSA. CDR3 nucleotide sequence: TGTGCCAGCAGCATGACTCTCACGGCAGATACGCAGTATTTT. This codes for CASSMTLTADTQYF.

Concerning this clonotype: Given a much more abundant clone one base away, this may be a read error. This chain links TRBV9 with TRBJ1-2; a possible D gene is TRBD1 (6 bases). The germline gives CDR1 SGDLS, CDR2 YYNGEE. The CDR3 is 14 residues long. As DNA, the CDR3 is TGTGCCGGCAGCGCCCAGGGACAACCCTATGGCTACACCTTC. Translated: CAGSAQGQPYGYTF.

This clonotype was recorded at least ten times. The CDR3 region is CSAIMENPWDNEQFF. The CDR3 DNA reads TGCAGTGCTATCATGGAGAACCCGTGGGACAATGAGCAGTTCTTC. V gene TRBV20-1 combines with J gene TRBJ2-1; D gene ambiguous. V lost 4 bases, J lost 5 bases, and 18 bases lay in between. CDR1 and CDR2 from the germline V gene are DFQATT and SNEGSKA (reference sequence). This CDR3 is built from 15 residues.

Here the CDR3 reads CSAGDLAFEQYF. Written as DNA, the CDR3 is TGCAGCGCGGGGGATCTCGCCTTCGAGCAGTACTTC. The chain carries TRBV29-1 and TRBJ2-7, with TRBD2 as a possible D gene (6 bases). The germline V and J ends were trimmed by 7 bases and 6 bases, with 16 bases remaining between them. Germline CDR1 is SQVTM and CDR2 is ANQGSEA. The CDR3 extends over 12 amino acids.

The rearrangement links TRBV10-3 to TRBJ1-2; maybe TRBD1 (5 bases). The CDR3 consists of 13 residues. The V end lost 3 bases, the J end lost 7 bases, and 12 bases lay between the germline ends. Germline V gene data show CDR1 as ENHRY and CDR2 as SYGVKD. The CDR3 reads CAISDREESGYTF. CDR3 nucleotide sequence: TGTGCCATCAGTGACAGGGAGGAAAGTGGCTACACCTTC.

This clonotype has more than one count but fewer than ten. The chain is built from TRBV15 and TRBJ2-3; perhaps TRBD2 as D (5 bases). Germline V CDR1 and CDR2: LNHNV, YYDKDF (reference sequence). Trimming pared 4 bases from V and 0 bases from J, leaving 11 bases between. The length of the CDR3 is 15 residues. The CDR3: CATSNERTSTDTQYF. CDR3 DNA: TGTGCCACCAGCAATGAGCGGACTAGCACAGATACGCAGTATTTT.

The table lists this clonotype with a few counts. Since a much larger clone is just one base distant, this may be a read error. This chain links TRBV19 with TRBJ2-3; TRBD2 might be the D (5 bases). The V end lost 10 bases, the J end lost 0 bases, and 14 bases lay between the germline ends. The CDR3 is 14 residues long. Germline CDR1 LNHDA, CDR2 SQIVND (reference sequence). CDR3 bases: TGTGCCACCTACCGGGATCCAAGCACAGATACGCAGTATTTT. It is translated as CATYRDPSTDTQYF.

This sequence joins TRBV10-3 and TRBJ1-2; D is undetermined. This CDR3 is 13 amino acids long. V was trimmed by 2 bases and J by 3 bases, leaving 7 bases between them. Germline V gene data show CDR1 as ENHRY and CDR2 as SYGVKD. The CDR3 reads CAISEGVDYGYTF. The CDR3 nucleotides are TGTGCCATCAGTGAGGGGGTCGACTATGGCTACACCTTC.

This clonotype was counted a few times. This chain joins TRBV7-9 and TRBJ1-3; no clear D gene. From germline, CDR1 is SEHNR and CDR2 FQNEAQ (reference sequence). The V and J ends lost 4 bases and 8 bases respectively, with 15 bases between them. The CDR3 covers 14 residues. This CDR3 is CASSSRAGVDTIYF. The CDR3 coding sequence is TGTGCCAGCAGCTCCCGCGCTGGGGTTGACACCATATATTTT.

This chain links TRBV4-2 with TRBJ2-7, with 9 bases aligning to TRBD2. Germline loops: CDR1 LGHNA, CDR2 YNFKEQ. V was pared by 4 bases and J by 5 bases, with 3 bases of the junction left unmatched. This CDR3 contains 13 residues. The CDR3 DNA is TGTGCCAGCAGCCGCGGGAGGGGCCACGAGCAGTACTTC. Protein: CASSRGRGHEQYF.

CDR3 coding DNA: TGTGCCAGCAGTGAAAGGCGGGCCGGCGATACGCAGTATTTT. Protein product: CASSERRAGDTQYF. This chain joins TRBV2 and TRBJ2-3; tentatively, D is TRBD2 (5 bases). V lost 2 bases to trimming and J lost 6 bases, with 12 bases between them. The CDR3 spans 14 residues. Germline CDR1 and CDR2: SNHLY and FYNNEI. Looking up the rest from reference TRBV2 and TRBJ2-3 gives the full variable domain: EPEVTQTPSHQVTQMGQEVILRCVPISNHLYFYWYRQILGQKVEFLVSFYNNEISEKSEIFDDQFSVERPDGSNFTLKIRSTKLEDSAMYFCASSERRAGDTQYFGPGTRLTVL.